Below, 18 T cell receptor beta chains from the same sample are listed, as sequenced in a study of breast tumors, draining lymph nodes, adjacent tissues. TCRdb used MiXCR to reprocess the multiplex PCR reads, holding one entry per CDR3 protein. The repertoire holds 150,000 to 200,000 distinct CDR3 sequences, with around a third as singletons. Breast cancer patients provided tissue from their axillary draining lymph nodes. The specimen sequenced was axillary lymph node tissue. The receptors were gathered from a female donor with breast cancer. Some clones in this sample may be carry-over from other donors' samples.

The chain links TRBV2 to TRBJ1-2; 8 bases fit TRBD1. This CDR3 is built from 14 residues. J gave up 4 bases and V 4 bases, and 5 bases lay outside the gene matches. Per germline, CDR1 SNHLY and CDR2 FYNNEI. DNA of the CDR3: TGTGCCAGCAGTGGGACAGGGAGCGGCTATGGCTACACCTTC. Amino acid sequence: CASSGTGSGYGYTF. Full variable domain (remainder filled in from reference TRBV2 and TRBJ1-2): EPEVTQTPSHQVTQMGQEVILRCVPISNHLYFYWYRQILGQKVEFLVSFYNNEISEKSEIFDDQFSVERPDGSNFTLKIRSTKLEDSAMYFCASSGTGSGYGYTFGSGTRLTVV.

This clonotype was recorded many times. The chain employs TRBV24-1 and TRBJ2-3; 9 bases agree with TRBD1. This CDR3 comprises 16 residues. V dropped 3 bases and J dropped 4; count of bases not matched to a gene: 7. Germline V gene lookup returns CDR1 KGHDR and CDR2 SFDVKD. The CDR3 DNA is TGTGCCACCAGTGATCCGCCCGGGACAGGGCCAGATACGCAGTATTTT. It codes for CATSDPPGTGPDTQYF.

This clonotype came up many times. CDR3 sequence: CSASILAGGLTDTQYF. DNA of the CDR3: TGCAGTGCTAGTATACTAGCGGGGGGGCTCACAGATACGCAGTATTTT. The chain is built from TRBV20-1 and TRBJ2-3, with 13 positions matching TRBD2. This CDR3 spans 16 amino acids. With 3 bases clipped from V and 2 bases from J, the junction kept 5 bases outside the gene matches. Germline values: CDR1 DFQATT, CDR2 SNEGSKA (reference sequence).

The chain is built from TRBV4-3 and TRBJ1-6; no reliable D call. With 8 bases removed from V and 12 bases from J, the gap between germline ends came to 17 bases. In germline, CDR1 is LGHNA, CDR2 YSLEER. This CDR3 region has 13 residues. The CDR3 spells CASDQDLDQPLHF. Here the CDR3 DNA reads TGCGCCAGCGACCAAGATCTCGACCAACCCCTCCACTTT.

The CDR3 loop is CASSPEQGVSGYTF. DNA of the CDR3: TGTGCCAGCAGTCCAGAACAGGGGGTGAGTGGCTACACCTTC. The gene calls are TRBV6-6 and TRBJ1-2; 8 positions agree with TRBD1. After removal of 5 bases from V and 7 bases from J, the junction contained 9 bases not matched to a gene. Germline CDR1 is MNHNY and CDR2 is SVGAGI (reference sequence). This CDR3 region has 14 residues.

Only a few counts were recorded for this clonotype. The chain combines TRBV18 with TRBJ2-3; 10 bases align to TRBD2. The CDR3 is made up of 17 amino acids. After removal of 3 bases from V and 2 bases from J, the junction contained 8 bases not matched to a gene. Looked up from germline, CDR1 is KGHSH and CDR2 is LQKENI. CDR3 DNA: TGTGCCAGCTCACCGGCGGCTAGCGGGGGCCCCACAGATACGCAGTATTTT. Amino acids: CASSPAASGGPTDTQYF.

This clonotype has only a few counts. This chain connects TRBV9 to TRBJ1-1; a possible D gene is TRBD1 (6 bases). CDR1 and CDR2 (germline): SGDLS, YYNGEE. This CDR3 has 14 residues. Between the trimmed V and J ends, which lost 3 bases and 2 bases, there was a span of 11 bases. The CDR3 reads CASSAAGANTEAFF. The CDR3 nucleotides are TGTGCCAGCAGCGCTGCAGGGGCTAACACTGAAGCTTTCTTT.

Turning to this clonotype: One junction end disagrees with the germline gene, perhaps due to a read error. The genes are TRBV19 and TRBJ2-2; D might be TRBD1 or TRBD2, each matching 7 bases. The length of the CDR3 is 15 residues. Germline V lookup: CDR1 LNHDA, CDR2 SQIVND (reference sequence). The CDR3 is CASSIRQGGAGELFF. The CDR3 DNA reads TGTGCCAGCAGTATAAGACAGGGAGGGGCCGGGGAGCTGTTTTTT.

This clonotype was counted many times. The CDR3 spells CASSHPPGANYGYTF. The CDR3 nucleotides are TGCGCCAGCAGCCACCCACCGGGGGCTAACTATGGCTACACCTTC. The chain is built from TRBV4-1 and TRBJ1-2, with a weak D call TRBD1 (5 bases). In germline, CDR1 is MGHRA, CDR2 YSYEKL. The V gene lost 3 bases and the J gene lost 0 bases, with 11 bases spanning the gap. The CDR3 is 15 amino acids.

The J gene is TRBJ1-3, the V gene TRBV28; 9 nucleotides agree with TRBD1. CDR3 size: 14 residues. Germline CDR1 reads MDHEN; CDR2 reads SYDVKM. J lost 2 bases, V lost 9 bases, and 5 bases had no gene match. The CDR3: CASWDRVPGNTIYF. DNA for the CDR3: TGTGCCAGTTGGGACAGGGTCCCTGGAAACACCATATATTTT. Full variable domain (missing parts from reference TRBV28 and TRBJ1-3): DVKVTQSSRYLVKRTGEKVFLECVQDMDHENMFWYRQDPGLGLRLIYFSYDVKMKEKGDIPEGYSVSREKKERFSLILESASTNQTSMYLCASWDRVPGNTIYFGEGSWLTVV.

This clonotype was detected many times. V usage is TRBV29-1 and J usage is TRBJ2-3; 7 positions agree with TRBD1. J was trimmed by 3 bases and V by 8 bases; bases with no gene match: 11. The germline gives CDR1 SQVTM, CDR2 ANQGSEA. The CDR3 length is 14 residues. CDR3 DNA: TGCAGCCTAAAGGAGACAGGGTCAACAGATACGCAGTATTTT. It codes for CSLKETGSTDTQYF.

Remarks on this clonotype: This may arise from a read error, as a much more abundant clone is one base away. The genes are TRBV5-4 and TRBJ1-2; D is possibly TRBD1 (5 bases). Germline V CDR1 and CDR2: SGHNT, YYREEE (reference sequence). The CDR3 loop spans 13 amino acids. V lost 4 bases and J lost 4, with 11 bases in between. The CDR3 here is CASSTDSTYGYTF. The CDR3 DNA sequence: TGTGCCAGCAGCACCGACAGTACCTATGGCTACACCTTC. Combining the CDR3 with reference TRBV5-4 and TRBJ1-2 gives the whole variable domain ETGVTQSPTHLIKTRGQQVTLRCSSQSGHNTVSWYQQALGQGPQFIFQYYREEENGRGNFPPRFSGLQFPNYSSELNVNALELDDSALYLCASSTDSTYGYTFGSGTRLTVV.

A note on this clonotype: This CDR3 is missing its conserved last phenylalanine or tryptophan, likely due to a read error. The chain uses TRBV6-5 and TRBJ2-1; TRBD1 matches 9 bases. Looked up from germline, CDR1 is MNHEY and CDR2 is SVGAGI. This CDR3 spans 18 amino acids. CDR3 DNA: TGTGCTAGCAGGACGGGACAGGGAGGAAGCGGGAAATACAATGAGCAGTTCCTC. Encoded protein: CASRTGQGGSGKYNEQFL.

This clonotype came up many times. The V call is TRBV6-5, the J call TRBJ1-6, with D possibly TRBD1 on 6 matching bases. V gave up 5 bases and J gave up 10 bases, with 21 bases separating them. This CDR3 is built from 16 residues. CDR1 is MNHEY, CDR2 SVGAGI, per germline. CDR3 loop: CASSKGTPGNRSPLHF. CDR3 sequence (DNA): TGTGCCAGCAGTAAAGGGACACCGGGGAATCGATCACCCCTCCACTTT.

For this clonotype: Since a much larger clone is just one base distant, this may be a read error. The chain joins TRBV7-9 to TRBJ2-5, with D possibly matching TRBD1 (6 bases). The CDR3 sequence is 15 residues long. Germline values: CDR1 SEHNR, CDR2 FQNEAQ (reference sequence). The CDR3 spells CASSSIDRIKETQHF. In DNA form, the CDR3 reads TGTGCCAGCAGCTCCATCGACAGGATTAAAGAGACCCAGCACTTC.

Concerning this clonotype: The CDR3 does not end in the conserved phenylalanine or tryptophan, so this is likely a read error. The chain joins TRBV7-9 to TRBJ2-3, with 14 bases matching TRBD2. Germline CDR1 SEHNR, CDR2 FQNEAQ (reference sequence). The V segment lost 10 bases and the J segment 3 bases; nucleotides outside the gene matches: 3. The CDR3 runs 14 residues. As DNA, the CDR3 is TGTGCCACGGGACTAGCGGGAGCGACAGATACGCAGTATTCT. Protein: CATGLAGATDTQYS.

This sequence joins TRBV6-5 and TRBJ1-4, with D perhaps matching TRBD1 (5 bases). Germline CDR1 MNHEY, CDR2 SVGAGI. V dropped 5 bases and J dropped 7 bases, with 11 bases sitting between them. This CDR3 has 13 residues. The CDR3 is CASSPRGSEKLFF. As DNA, the CDR3 is TGTGCCAGCAGTCCCCGGGGCAGTGAAAAACTGTTTTTT.

This clonotype has ten or more counts. The genes are TRBV30 and TRBJ2-3; possibly TRBD2 for D (7 bases). The V and J ends lost 8 bases and 6 bases respectively, with 12 bases between them. Germline loops: CDR1 GTSNPN, CDR2 SVGIG (reference sequence). CDR3 size: 11 residues. The CDR3 here is CARGGADTQYF. The CDR3 DNA is TGTGCCCGAGGGGGGGCTGATACGCAGTATTTT. The full variable domain, completed using reference TRBV30 and TRBJ2-3, is SQTIHQWPATLVQPVGSPLSLECTVEGTSNPNLYWYRQAAGRGLQLLFYSVGIGQISSEVPQNLSASRPQDRQFILSSKKLLLSDSGFYLCARGGADTQYFGPGTRLTVL.